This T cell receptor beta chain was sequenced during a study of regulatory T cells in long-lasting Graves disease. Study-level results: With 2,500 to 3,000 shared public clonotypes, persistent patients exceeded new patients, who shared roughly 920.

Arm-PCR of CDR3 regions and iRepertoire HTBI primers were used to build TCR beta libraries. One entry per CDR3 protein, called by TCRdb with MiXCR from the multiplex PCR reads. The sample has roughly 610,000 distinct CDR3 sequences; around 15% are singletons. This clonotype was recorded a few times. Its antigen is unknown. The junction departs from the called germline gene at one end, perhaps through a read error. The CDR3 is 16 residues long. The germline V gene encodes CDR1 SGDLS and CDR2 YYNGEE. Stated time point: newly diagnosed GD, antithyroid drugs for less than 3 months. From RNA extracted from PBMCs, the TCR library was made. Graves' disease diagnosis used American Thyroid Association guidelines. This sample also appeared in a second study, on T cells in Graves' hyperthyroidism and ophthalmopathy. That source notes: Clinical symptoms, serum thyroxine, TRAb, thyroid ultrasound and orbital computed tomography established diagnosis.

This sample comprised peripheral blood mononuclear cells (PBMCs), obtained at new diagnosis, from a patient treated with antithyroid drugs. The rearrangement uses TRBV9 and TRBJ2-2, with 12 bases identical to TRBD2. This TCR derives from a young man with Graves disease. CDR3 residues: CASSVGTSGLTGELFF. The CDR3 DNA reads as TGCGCCAGCAGCGTCGGGACTAGCGGGCTTACCGGGGAGCTGTTTTTT.